A single sample is the source of the 11 T cell receptor beta chains below, sequenced in a study of PD-L1 blockade in urothelial cancer. As for time point: peripheral blood 6 weeks after treatment start. Method: immunoSEQ multiplex PCR; TCRdb's copy keeps in-frame clones and lacks some. Among approximately 110,000 clones, more than 85% were seen once, and the ten largest hold about 4%. The sequences come from PBMCs, collected around atezolizumab (anti-PD-L1) treatment. These receptors were collected from a man aged 60 to 75 with urothelial cancer.

The V and J genes are TRBV28 and TRBJ1-5, with a tentative D call TRBD1 (5 bases). The V gene lost 3 bases and the J gene lost 6 bases, with 15 bases spanning the gap. Germline-derived CDR1 and CDR2 are MDHEN and SYDVKM. The CDR3 is 15 residues long. CDR3 coding DNA: TGTGCCAGCAGTTTTCTTCATGGGGGGACTCAGCCCCAGCATTTT. Amino acids: CASSFLHGGTQPQHF.

The chain recombines TRBV5-1 with TRBJ2-7, with 9 bases matching TRBD1. The germline gives CDR1 SGHRS, CDR2 YFSETQ. The CDR3 is 15 amino acids. The V and J ends lost 0 bases and 4 bases, in that order; junction bases with no gene match: 5. The CDR3: CASSLAGTGQYEQYF. Here the CDR3 DNA reads TGCGCCAGCAGCTTGGCCGGGACAGGGCAATACGAGCAGTACTTC.

V is TRBV6-5 and J is TRBJ2-7; 14 nucleotides line up with TRBD2. Germline V CDR1 and CDR2: MNHEY, SVGAGI. The CDR3 has 15 residues. After removal of 3 bases from V and 4 bases from J, the junction contained 2 bases not matched to a gene. The CDR3 DNA reads as TGTGCCAGCAGTTATGGGACTAGCGGGAGTTACGAGCAGTACTTC. This encodes CASSYGTSGSYEQYF.

The chain links TRBV5-4 to TRBJ2-3; 7 bases match TRBD2. Germline V gene sequence: CDR1 SGHNT, CDR2 YYREEE (reference sequence). V was pared by 0 bases and J by 6 bases, with 7 bases of the junction left unmatched. This CDR3 comprises 15 residues. The CDR3 DNA sequence: TGTGCCAGCAGCTTGGACGCACTAGCGACGGATACGCAGTATTTT. Protein sequence: CASSLDALATDTQYF.

The chain couples TRBV29-1 to TRBJ2-3, with 10 positions matching TRBD1. Losses at the gene ends were 3 bases for V and 2 bases for J; bases not matched to a gene: 8. Germline-derived CDR1 and CDR2 are SQVTM and ANQGSEA. The CDR3 spans 16 residues. CDR3 nucleotides: TGCAGCGTTGAGTTGGCGGGACAGGGGCTCACAGATACGCAGTATTTT. Translation: CSVELAGQGLTDTQYF.

The chain carries TRBV7-2 and TRBJ2-2, with 7 bases fitting TRBD2. V dropped 5 bases and J dropped 0; count of bases not matched to a gene: 6. The V gene's germline CDR1 is SGHTA and CDR2 FQGNSA. CDR3 size: 16 residues. The CDR3 protein is CASSLGGVANTGELFF. The CDR3 nucleotides are TGTGCCAGCAGCCTGGGGGGGGTCGCGAACACCGGGGAGCTGTTTTTT. Looking up the rest from reference TRBV7-2 and TRBJ2-2 gives the full variable domain: GAGVSQSPSNKVTEKGKDVELRCDPISGHTALYWYRQSLGQGLEFLIYFQGNSAPDKSGLPSDRFSAERTGGSVSTLTIQRTQQEDSAVYLCASSLGGVANTGELFFGEGSRLTVL.

The V call is TRBV2, the J call TRBJ2-7, with 16 bases lining up with TRBD2. Germline V lookup: CDR1 SNHLY, CDR2 FYNNEI. The CDR3 runs to 18 residues. Losses at the gene ends were 1 base for V and 4 bases for J; bases not matched to a gene: 7. This chain's CDR3 is CASSEERGTSGRGYEQYF. CDR3 nucleotides: TGTGCCAGCAGTGAAGAAAGGGGGACTAGCGGGAGGGGTTACGAGCAGTACTTC.

The genes are TRBV7-2 and TRBJ2-5, with TRBD2 identical over 15 bases. After removal of 6 bases from V and 4 bases from J, the junction contained 6 bases not matched to a gene. This CDR3 comprises 16 residues. Looked up from germline, CDR1 is SGHTA and CDR2 is FQGNSA. This chain's CDR3 is CASSKGLAGGSETQYF. The CDR3 coding sequence is TGTGCCAGCAGTAAGGGACTAGCGGGGGGTTCAGAGACCCAGTACTTC. The full variable domain, completed using reference TRBV7-2 and TRBJ2-5, is GAGVSQSPSNKVTEKGKDVELRCDPISGHTALYWYRQSLGQGLEFLIYFQGNSAPDKSGLPSDRFSAERTGGSVSTLTIQRTQQEDSAVYLCASSKGLAGGSETQYFGPGTRLLVL.

The CDR3 protein is CASSRRGGDNNNEQFF. The CDR3 DNA reads TGCGCCAGCAGCAGAAGGGGGGGCGATAATAACAATGAGCAGTTCTTC. The chain couples TRBV5-1 to TRBJ2-1; maybe TRBD2 (7 bases). The V gene's germline CDR1 is SGHRS and CDR2 YFSETQ. The CDR3 sequence is 16 residues long. V was trimmed by 4 bases and J by 5 bases, leaving 19 bases between them.

V usage is TRBV18 and J usage is TRBJ2-7, with 10 bases lining up with TRBD1. Germline-derived CDR1 and CDR2 are KGHSH and LQKENI. The J segment lost 5 bases and the V segment lost 4 bases, leaving 11 bases of the junction unmatched. The CDR3 length is 16 residues. The CDR3 DNA reads as TGTGCCAGCTCACTGTCCCGGGACAGGGGAATCCACGAGCAGTACTTC. It codes for CASSLSRDRGIHEQYF.

V and J are TRBV19 and TRBJ2-1, with D uncertain. The CDR3 loop spans 16 amino acids. From germline, CDR1 is LNHDA and CDR2 SQIVND (reference sequence). Between the trimmed V and J ends, which lost 5 bases and 2 bases, there was a span of 16 bases. The CDR3 DNA follows: TGTGCCAGTAGTCTATTATCTCGGGTCCCCTACAATGAGCAGTTCTTC. It specifies CASSLLSRVPYNEQFF.